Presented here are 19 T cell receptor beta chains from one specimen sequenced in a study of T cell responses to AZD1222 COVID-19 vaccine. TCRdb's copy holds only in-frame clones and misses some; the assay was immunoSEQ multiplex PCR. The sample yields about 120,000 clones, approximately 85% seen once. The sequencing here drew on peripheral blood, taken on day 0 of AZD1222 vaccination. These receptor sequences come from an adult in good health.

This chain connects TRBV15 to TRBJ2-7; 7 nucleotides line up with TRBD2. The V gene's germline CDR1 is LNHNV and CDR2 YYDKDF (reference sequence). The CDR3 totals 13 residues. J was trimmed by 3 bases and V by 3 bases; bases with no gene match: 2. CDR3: CATSSGTNYEQYF. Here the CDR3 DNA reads TGTGCCACCAGCAGTGGGACTAACTACGAGCAGTACTTC.

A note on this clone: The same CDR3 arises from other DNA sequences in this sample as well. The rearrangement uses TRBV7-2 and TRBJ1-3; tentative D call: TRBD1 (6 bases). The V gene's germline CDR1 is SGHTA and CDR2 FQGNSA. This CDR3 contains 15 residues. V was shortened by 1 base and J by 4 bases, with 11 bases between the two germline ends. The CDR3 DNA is TGTGCCAGCAGCTTAGGTCAGGGGACGGGAAACACCATATATTTT. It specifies CASSLGQGTGNTIYF.

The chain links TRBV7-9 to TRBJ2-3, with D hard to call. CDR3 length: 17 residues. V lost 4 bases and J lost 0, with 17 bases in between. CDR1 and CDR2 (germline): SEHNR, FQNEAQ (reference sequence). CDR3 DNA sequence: TGTGCCAGCAGCTCCAACTCCCTGGTTCTGAGCACAGATACGCAGTATTTT. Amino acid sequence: CASSSNSLVLSTDTQYF.

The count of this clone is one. The CDR3 bases are TGTGCCAGCAGCCCAATCACAGGGAGAGGCGAGCAGTACTTC. It translates to CASSPITGRGEQYF. The chain combines TRBV11-2 with TRBJ2-7; maybe TRBD1 (6 bases). The CDR3 has 14 amino acids. V lost 5 bases and J lost 6, with 17 bases in between. Per the germline V gene, CDR1 is SGHAT and CDR2 is FQNNGV.

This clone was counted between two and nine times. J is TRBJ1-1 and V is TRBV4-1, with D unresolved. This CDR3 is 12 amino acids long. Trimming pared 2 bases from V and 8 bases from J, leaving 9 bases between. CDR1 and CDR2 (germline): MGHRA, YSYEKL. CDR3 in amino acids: CASSQPGFEAFF. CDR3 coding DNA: TGCGCCAGCAGCCAACCGGGCTTCGAAGCTTTCTTT.

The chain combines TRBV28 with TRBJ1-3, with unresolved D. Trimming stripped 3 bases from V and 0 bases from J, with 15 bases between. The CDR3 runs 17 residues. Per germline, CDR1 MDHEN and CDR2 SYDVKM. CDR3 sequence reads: CASSLAGLLISGNTIYF. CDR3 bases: TGTGCCAGCAGTTTGGCTGGGCTCCTTATCTCTGGAAACACCATATATTTT.

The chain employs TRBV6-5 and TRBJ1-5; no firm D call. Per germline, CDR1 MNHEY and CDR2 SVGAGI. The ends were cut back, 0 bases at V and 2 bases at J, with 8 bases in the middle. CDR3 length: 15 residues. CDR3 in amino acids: CASSYSSGGNQPQHF. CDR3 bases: TGTGCCAGCAGTTACTCGAGCGGAGGCAATCAGCCCCAGCATTTT.

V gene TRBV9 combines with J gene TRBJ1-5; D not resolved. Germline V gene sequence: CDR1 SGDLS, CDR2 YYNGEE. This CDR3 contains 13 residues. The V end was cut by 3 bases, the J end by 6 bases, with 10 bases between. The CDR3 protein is CASSDAPGQPQHF. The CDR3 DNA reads TGTGCCAGCAGCGACGCCCCAGGTCAGCCCCAGCATTTT.

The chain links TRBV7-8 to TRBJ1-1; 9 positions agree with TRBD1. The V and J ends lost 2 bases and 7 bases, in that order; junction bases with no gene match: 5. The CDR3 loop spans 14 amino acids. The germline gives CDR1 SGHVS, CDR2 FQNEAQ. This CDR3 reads CASSLLQGADEAFF. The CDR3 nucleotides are TGTGCCAGCAGCTTATTACAGGGGGCCGATGAAGCTTTCTTT.

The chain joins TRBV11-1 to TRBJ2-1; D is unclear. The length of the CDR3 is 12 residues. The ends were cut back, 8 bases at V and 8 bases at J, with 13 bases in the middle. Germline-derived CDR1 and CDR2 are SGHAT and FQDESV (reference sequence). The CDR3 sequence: CASAAPLDEQFF. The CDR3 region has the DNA TGTGCCAGCGCTGCCCCCCTGGATGAGCAGTTCTTC.

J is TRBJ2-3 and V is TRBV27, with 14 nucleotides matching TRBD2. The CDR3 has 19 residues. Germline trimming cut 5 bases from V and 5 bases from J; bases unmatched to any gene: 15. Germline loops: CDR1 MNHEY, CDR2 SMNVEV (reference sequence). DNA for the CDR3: TGTGCCAGCAGTCCGTCACCGGGACTAGCGGGGGCCGAGGTAGATACGCAGTATTTT. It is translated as CASSPSPGLAGAEVDTQYF.

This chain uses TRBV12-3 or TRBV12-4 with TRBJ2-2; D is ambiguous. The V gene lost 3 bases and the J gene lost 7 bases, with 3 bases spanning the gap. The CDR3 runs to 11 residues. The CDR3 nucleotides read TGTGCCAGCAGTTTTGGCGGGGAGCTGTTTTTT. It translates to CASSFGGELFF.

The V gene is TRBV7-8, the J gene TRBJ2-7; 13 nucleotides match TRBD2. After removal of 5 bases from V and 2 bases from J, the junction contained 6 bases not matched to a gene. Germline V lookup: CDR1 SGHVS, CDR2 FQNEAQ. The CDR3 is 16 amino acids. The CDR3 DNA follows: TGTGCCAGCAGCCCGGCGGGACTAGCGGGGACCTACGAGCAGTACTTC. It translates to CASSPAGLAGTYEQYF. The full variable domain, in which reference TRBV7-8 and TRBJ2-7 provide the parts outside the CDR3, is GAGVSQSPRYKVAKRGQDVALRCDPISGHVSLFWYQQALGQGPEFLTYFQNEAQLDKSGLPSDRFFAERPEGSVSTLKIQRTQQEDSAVYLCASSPAGLAGTYEQYFGPGTRLTVT.

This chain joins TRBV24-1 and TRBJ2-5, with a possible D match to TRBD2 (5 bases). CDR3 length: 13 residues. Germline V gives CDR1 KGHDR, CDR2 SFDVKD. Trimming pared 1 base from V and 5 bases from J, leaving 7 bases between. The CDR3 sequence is CATSDFSGETQYF. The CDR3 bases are TGTGCCACCAGTGATTTTTCGGGGGAGACCCAGTACTTC.

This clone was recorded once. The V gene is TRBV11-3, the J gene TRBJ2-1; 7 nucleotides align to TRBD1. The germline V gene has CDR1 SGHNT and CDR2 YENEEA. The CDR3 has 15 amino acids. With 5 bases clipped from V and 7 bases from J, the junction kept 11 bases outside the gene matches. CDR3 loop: CASSPSGQISNEQFF. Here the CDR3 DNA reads TGTGCCAGCAGCCCCTCGGGACAGATTTCGAATGAGCAGTTCTTC.

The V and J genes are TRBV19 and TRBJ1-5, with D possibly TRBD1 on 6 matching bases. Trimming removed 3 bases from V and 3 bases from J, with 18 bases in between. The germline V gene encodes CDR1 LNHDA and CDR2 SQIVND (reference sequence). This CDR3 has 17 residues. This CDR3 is CASSMSGRGGDNQPQHF. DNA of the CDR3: TGTGCCAGTAGTATGTCCGGCAGGGGTGGGGACAATCAGCCCCAGCATTTT. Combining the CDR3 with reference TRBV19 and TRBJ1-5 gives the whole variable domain DGGITQSPKYLFRKEGQNVTLSCEQNLNHDAMYWYRQDPGQGLRLIYYSQIVNDFQKGDIAEGYSVSREKKESFPLTVTSAQKNPTAFYLCASSMSGRGGDNQPQHFGDGTRLSIL.

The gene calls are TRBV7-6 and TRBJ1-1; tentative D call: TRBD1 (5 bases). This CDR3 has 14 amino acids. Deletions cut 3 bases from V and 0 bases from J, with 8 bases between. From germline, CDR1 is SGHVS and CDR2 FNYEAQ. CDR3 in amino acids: CASSFGTVNTEAFF. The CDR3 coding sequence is TGTGCCAGCAGCTTCGGGACGGTGAACACTGAAGCTTTCTTT.

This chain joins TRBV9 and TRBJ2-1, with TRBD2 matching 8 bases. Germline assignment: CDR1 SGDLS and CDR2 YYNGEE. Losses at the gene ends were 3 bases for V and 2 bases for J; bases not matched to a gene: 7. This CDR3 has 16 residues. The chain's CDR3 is CASSGLLADTYNEQFF. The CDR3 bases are TGTGCCAGCAGCGGATTACTAGCGGATACCTACAATGAGCAGTTCTTC.

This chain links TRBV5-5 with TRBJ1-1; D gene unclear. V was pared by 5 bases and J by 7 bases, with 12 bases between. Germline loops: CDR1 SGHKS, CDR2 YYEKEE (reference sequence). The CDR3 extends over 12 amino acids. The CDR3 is CASSSAGYEAFF. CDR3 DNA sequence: TGTGCCAGCAGTTCTGCCGGGTATGAAGCTTTCTTT.